Presented here are 21 T cell receptor beta chains from one specimen sequenced in a study of shared clonotypes between healthy human individuals. The repertoire was sequenced with immunoSEQ multiplex PCR; TCRdb's copy has only in-frame clones and lacks some. The table includes some 1 million clones, around 74% detected once. Sequences were obtained from memory CD4+ T cells sorted from blood. The subset was: CD45RA-negative fraction. These receptor sequences come from a man younger than 35 in good health.

V gene TRBV6-6 combines with J gene TRBJ2-7; 7 positions agree with TRBD2. Germline V gives CDR1 MNHNY, CDR2 SVGAGI (reference sequence). V dropped 6 bases and J dropped 3; count of bases not matched to a gene: 8. CDR3 length: 14 residues. CDR3 amino acids: CASRAGLDLYEQYF. The CDR3 DNA sequence: TGTGCCAGCAGGGCCGGACTAGACCTCTACGAGCAGTACTTC.

The V and J genes are TRBV18 and TRBJ2-3, with TRBD2 as a possible D gene (5 bases). The germline CDR1 and CDR2 sequences are KGHSH and LQKENI. The CDR3 extends over 13 amino acids. V was shortened by 4 bases and J by 7 bases, with 12 bases between the two germline ends. In DNA form, the CDR3 reads TGTGCCAGCTCACTTGAGCGGACGAATACGCAGTATTTT. As protein: CASSLERTNTQYF.

This clone was seen just once. V usage is TRBV19 and J usage is TRBJ2-6, with 12 bases that match TRBD1. V gave up 6 bases and J gave up 2 bases; unmatched junction bases: 8. The CDR3 contains 18 residues. Germline V lookup: CDR1 LNHDA, CDR2 SQIVND (reference sequence). The CDR3 sequence: CASRLGGQGAPGANVLTF. The CDR3 DNA reads TGTGCCAGTAGGCTCGGGGGACAGGGGGCTCCTGGGGCCAACGTCCTGACTTTC.

This chain uses TRBV11-2 with TRBJ1-2; 7 bases match TRBD1. The J segment lost 8 bases and the V segment lost 0 bases, leaving 15 bases of the junction unmatched. CDR3 length: 17 amino acids. Per the germline V gene, CDR1 is SGHAT and CDR2 is FQNNGV. The CDR3, as DNA: TGTGCCAGCAGCTTAGATCTAGAGGACAGGCGGCCGAGGGGCTACACCTTC. Its protein is CASSLDLEDRRPRGYTF.

This clone was seen more than once but under ten times. The chain has TRBV7-9 and TRBJ1-2; D unresolved. The CDR3 has 12 residues. Germline V gives CDR1 SEHNR, CDR2 FQNEAQ (reference sequence). V lost 3 bases and J 4 bases, leaving 6 bases between the germline ends. CDR3: CASSFVTYGYTF. CDR3 DNA sequence: TGTGCCAGCAGCTTCGTTACCTATGGCTACACCTTC. The full variable domain, its missing parts supplied by reference TRBV7-9 and TRBJ1-2, is DTGVSQNPRHKITKRGQNVTFRCDPISEHNRLYWYRQTLGQGPEFLTYFQNEAQLEKSRLLSDRFSAERPKGSFSTLEIQRTEQGDSAMYLCASSFVTYGYTFGSGTRLTVV.

This clone has only a few counts. This chain uses TRBV10-3 with TRBJ1-5; no reliable D call. The CDR3 consists of 15 residues. Between the trimmed V and J ends, which lost 6 bases and 4 bases, there was a span of 16 bases. CDR1 ENHRY and CDR2 SYGVKD come from the germline V gene. The CDR3 coding sequence is TGTGCCATCAGCTCCCCGGGCGGTGGAAATCAGCCCCAGCATTTT. This encodes CAISSPGGGNQPQHF.

Here the CDR3 DNA reads TGTGCCAGCAGCATAGGCCGACTTACAGAGTACCAAGAGACCCAGTACTTC. It codes for CASSIGRLTEYQETQYF. The V and J genes are TRBV7-8 and TRBJ2-5; D not resolved. Trimming stripped 5 bases from V and 0 bases from J, with 19 bases between. The germline CDR1 and CDR2 sequences are SGHVS and FQNEAQ. This CDR3 spans 17 amino acids.

DNA of the CDR3: TGTGCCAGCAGCGAAAACCCGGGACAAGGGGAGTATTTT. Protein product: CASSENPGQGEYF. The chain combines TRBV9 with TRBJ2-3, with a weak D call TRBD1 (6 bases). The CDR3 is 13 residues long. Trimming left V 3 bases short and J 13 bases short, with 18 bases between. CDR1 and CDR2 from the germline V gene are SGDLS and YYNGEE.

The J gene is TRBJ2-5, the V gene TRBV5-6, with 7 bases matching TRBD2. Judging by the DNA end, TRBJ2-7 fits better; the J call may be wrong. Germline assignment: CDR1 SGHDT and CDR2 YYEEEE. There are 13 residues in the CDR3. CDR3 amino acids: CASSFDGRNEQYF. The CDR3 region has the DNA TGTGCCAGCAGCTTCGACGGGAGGAACGAGCAGTACTTC.

The rearrangement joins TRBV5-6 to TRBJ1-4; D not resolved. Trimming took 2 bases from V and 7 from J, leaving 12 bases between them. CDR3 length: 14 residues. CDR1 is SGHDT and CDR2 is YYEEEE in the germline V gene. The CDR3 nucleotides read TGTGCCAGCAGCTTCGGGATGGAGGGTGAAAAACTGTTTTTT. Residues: CASSFGMEGEKLFF. The whole variable domain, remainder taken from reference TRBV5-6 and TRBJ1-4, is DAGVTQSPTHLIKTRGQQVTLRCSPKSGHDTVSWYQQALGQGPQFIFQYYEEEERQRGNFPDRFSGHQFPNYSSELNVNALLLGDSALYLCASSFGMEGEKLFFGSGTQLSVL.

In the case of this clone: The sample contains more than one DNA sequence encoding this CDR3. The V gene is TRBV5-4, the J gene TRBJ2-3; no clear D gene. CDR1 is SGHNT, CDR2 YYREEE, per germline (reference sequence). CDR3 length: 12 amino acids. Trimming shortened V by 0 bases and J by 5 bases, and 4 bases separated the two germline ends. The CDR3 sequence: CASSLGGDTQYF. In DNA form, the CDR3 reads TGTGCCAGCAGCTTGGGGGGAGATACGCAGTATTTT.

The V and J genes are TRBV11-3 and TRBJ2-5, with 15 bases identical to TRBD2. CDR1 and CDR2 from the germline V gene are SGHNT and YENEEA. This CDR3 has 17 residues. V shed 5 bases, J shed 5 bases, and the junction held 9 bases outside the gene matches. The CDR3 sequence is CASSKGLAGGAGETQYF. DNA of the CDR3: TGTGCCAGCAGCAAGGGACTAGCGGGAGGTGCGGGGGAGACCCAGTACTTC. Combining the CDR3 with reference TRBV11-3 and TRBJ2-5 gives the whole variable domain EAGVVQSPRYKIIEKKQPVAFWCNPISGHNTLYWYLQNLGQGPELLIRYENEEAVDDSQLPKDRFSAERLKGVDSTLKIQPAELGDSAVYLCASSKGLAGGAGETQYFGPGTRLLVL.

This clone was recorded a few times. Other nucleotide sequences from this sample produce the same CDR3. The rearrangement joins TRBV5-1 to TRBJ2-5; perhaps D is TRBD1 or TRBD2 (5 bases each). CDR1 is SGHRS, CDR2 YFSETQ, per germline. This CDR3 is 15 amino acids long. With 4 bases removed from V and 5 bases from J, the gap between germline ends came to 18 bases. CDR3 nucleotides: TGCGCCAGCAGCCGAGGGCAGGGAAGTGGCGAGACCCAGTACTTC. This encodes CASSRGQGSGETQYF.

The V call is TRBV12-2, the J call TRBJ1-1. TRBV12-2 is tagged as a pseudogene. The CDR3 covers 17 residues. The CDR3 protein is CASRLTPKCSMNTEAFF. CDR3 sequence (DNA): TGTGCAAGTCGCTTAACCCCCAAATGCTCTATGAACACTGAAGCTTTCTTT.

This clone was found a few times. The chain joins TRBV30 to TRBJ1-5; weak D call: TRBD1 (6 bases). Germline V gene lookup returns CDR1 GTSNPN and CDR2 SVGIG (reference sequence). V was pared by 2 bases and J by 5 bases, with 10 bases between. This CDR3 has 13 amino acids. CDR3 DNA sequence: TGTGCCTGGAGTACGGGGGGCGATCAGCCCCAGCATTTT. Its translation is CAWSTGGDQPQHF.

The chain couples TRBV28 to TRBJ1-2; D perhaps matches TRBD1 (6 bases). Trimming removed 5 bases from V and 8 bases from J, with 18 bases in between. Germline assignment: CDR1 MDHEN and CDR2 SYDVKM. The CDR3 extends over 14 amino acids. The CDR3 protein is CASSLRDTVLGYTF. The CDR3 coding sequence is TGTGCCAGCAGTCTACGGGACACGGTATTGGGCTACACCTTC.

The rearrangement links TRBV4-1 to TRBJ2-7, with 11 bases matching TRBD2. Trimming at V came to 0 bases and at J to 0 bases, leaving 7 bases not matched to a gene. This CDR3 contains 18 residues. Per germline, CDR1 MGHRA and CDR2 YSYEKL. CDR3 residues: CASSQDRLAGGNSYEQYF. CDR3 sequence (DNA): TGCGCCAGCAGCCAAGATCGCCTAGCGGGAGGTAACTCCTACGAGCAGTACTTC.

The CDR3 spells CAWGGDKGTYNEQFF. DNA of the CDR3: TGTGCCTGGGGGGGGGACAAGGGTACCTACAATGAGCAGTTCTTC. The V call is TRBV30, the J call TRBJ2-1, with D possibly being TRBD2 (7 bases). From germline, CDR1 is GTSNPN and CDR2 SVGIG (reference sequence). This CDR3 has 15 amino acids. Trimming took off 5 bases at V and 2 bases at J, with 16 bases between the two ends. The entire variable domain, with the rest obtained from reference TRBV30 and TRBJ2-1, is as follows: SQTIHQWPATLVQPVGSPLSLECTVEGTSNPNLYWYRQAAGRGLQLLFYSVGIGQISSEVPQNLSASRPQDRQFILSSKKLLLSDSGFYLCAWGGDKGTYNEQFFGPGTRLTVL.

J is TRBJ2-7 and V is TRBV11-3; no firm D call. Trimming removed 5 bases from V and 2 bases from J, with 10 bases in between. The CDR3 covers 13 residues. CDR1 SGHNT and CDR2 YENEEA come from the germline V gene. The CDR3 reads CASSATETYEQYF. CDR3 DNA: TGTGCCAGCAGCGCGACCGAGACCTACGAGCAGTACTTC.

With regard to this clone: Other DNA sequences in the same sample also yield this CDR3. The rearrangement joins TRBV9 to TRBJ2-5; D is perhaps TRBD2 (6 bases). V lost 2 bases, J lost 3 bases, and 8 bases lay in between. The germline V gene encodes CDR1 SGDLS and CDR2 YYNGEE. This CDR3 spans 13 amino acids. The CDR3 bases are TGTGCCAGCAGCGTGGGGGGAAAAGAGACCCAGTACTTC. Its translation: CASSVGGKETQYF.

The chain uses TRBV27 and TRBJ2-7; tentatively, D is TRBD1 (6 bases). The CDR3 extends over 14 amino acids. Trimming removed 5 bases from V and 2 bases from J, with 13 bases in between. Germline assignment: CDR1 MNHEY and CDR2 SMNVEV (reference sequence). CDR3 sequence reads: CASSPVGQTYEQYF. In DNA form, the CDR3 reads TGTGCCAGCAGTCCCGTGGGACAAACCTACGAGCAGTACTTC.